The text below deals with one T cell receptor beta chain. What it binds is not known. These data are taken from a study of identical twins. Study outcomes and limitations: Insertions ran lower in abundant cord blood beta clonotypes, though not in memory repertoires.

A universal primer site came from template switching; cDNA carried unique molecular identifiers. TCRdb redid the calling of the 5' RACE reads with MiXCR, one entry per CDR3 protein. The data show 600,000 to 700,000 distinct CDR3 sequences, 21% seen once. The CDR3 has 17 amino acids. Trimming removed 3 bases from V and 0 bases from J, with 15 bases in between. Germline V gives CDR1 SNHLY, CDR2 FYNNEI. These data were also reused for a study on T cells expressing NK-cell markers.

This receptor was obtained from a woman under 30 in good health. Sequencing was done on a sample of PBMCs. The chain has TRBV2 and TRBJ2-1; D unclear. The CDR3 DNA follows: TGTGCCAGCAGTGACATGCCTAGAGCTGGCTCCTACAATGAGCAGTTCTTC. It yields the protein CASSDMPRAGSYNEQFF.